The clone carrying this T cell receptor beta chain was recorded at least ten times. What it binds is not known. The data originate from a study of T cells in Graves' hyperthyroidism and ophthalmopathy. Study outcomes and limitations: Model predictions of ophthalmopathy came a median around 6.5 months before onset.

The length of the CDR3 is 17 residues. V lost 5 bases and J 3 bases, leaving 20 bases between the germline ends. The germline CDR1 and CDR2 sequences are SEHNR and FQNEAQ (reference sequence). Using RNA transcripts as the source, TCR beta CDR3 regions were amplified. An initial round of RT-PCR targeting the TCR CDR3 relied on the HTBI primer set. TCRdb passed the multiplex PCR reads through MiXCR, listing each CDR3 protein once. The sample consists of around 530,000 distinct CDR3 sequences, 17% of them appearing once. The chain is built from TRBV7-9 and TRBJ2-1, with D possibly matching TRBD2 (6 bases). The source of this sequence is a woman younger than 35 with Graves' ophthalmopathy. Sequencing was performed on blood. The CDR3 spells CASSPDFGTALYNEQFF. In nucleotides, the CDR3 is TGTGCCAGCAGCCCGGATTTCGGGACTGCCCTCTACAATGAGCAGTTCTTC.